Listed here is a single T cell receptor beta chain. The antigen this receptor binds is unknown. Base qualities are not recorded, but no much larger clone differs from it by a single base. These data belong to a study of cytomegalovirus exposure and HLA in healthy donors (dated by TCRdb to 2016 to 2017). Context from the whole study: A later analysis indicated that the 120 or so validation repertoires were generated on the platform also employed for the approximately 700 repertoires of the first cohort. The study aimed to test whether cataloging public T cell receptors could reveal signatures of past pathogen exposure. Along with the roughly 610-subject first cohort, a separate validation cohort of over a hundred different subjects was used. To predict cytomegalovirus infection status, the study brought together high-throughput TCR immunosequencing, statistical association of individual TCRs with disease status, and machine learning. Study-wide findings and limitations: The study listed 150 to 200 TCR beta chains as associated with cytomegalovirus. A later analysis lacked HLA typing for the validation cohort, so it scored co-occurrence in that cohort across all 110 or so repertoires. While some public TCRs were present in many individuals, most TCR sequences turned up only very rarely across donors. Three of the identified cytomegalovirus-associated TCR beta chains were confirmed in vitro to be specific for cytomegalovirus antigens. The classifier was reported to diagnose cytomegalovirus status with high specificity and sensitivity in both the original cohort and the validation cohort. It was suggested by the authors that the approach could potentially be generalized to other disease states and immunological phenotypes. Subsequent analysis determined that TCRs grouped into clusters in the first cohort also showed a tendency toward co-occurrence across the 120 validation repertoires, and approximately 94% of cluster scores exceeded 0.

The germline V gene encodes CDR1 SGHRS and CDR2 YFSETQ. V is pared back by 0 bases and J by 4 bases, with 15 bases lying between the germline termini. The CDR3 numbers 16 residues from cysteine through phenylalanine. Only the CDR3 region is kept as DNA, spanning 48 bases read in frame from base 1. The library was prepared using the immunoSEQ multiplex PCR assay. In the authors' own workflow: A statistical classification framework was built to diagnose cytomegalovirus status from the catalog of TCR beta chain sequences. Imported from immuneACCESS, the table was reduced by TCRdb to in-frame sequences with V and J called. These copies leave out some clones; in studies compared against another copy, an unresolved V gene accounts for under half, and the cause of the remainder is not known. Clonal size and the V and J genes are those of that table, whereas D and trimming came from the DNA. The sample table holds some 260,000 clones, of which 90% were seen once. The top ten constitute approximately 3% of the sample.

Separate from the approximately 730-subject first cohort, the validation cohort of 95 to 150 subjects was the group to which the donors belonged. The chain joins TRBV5-1 to TRBJ2-3; tentative D gene TRBD1, with 7 bases matching. Input material: PBMCs. The sequence was obtained from a woman in her twenties or thirties in good health and CMV-seronegative. The DNA is TGCGCCAGCAGCTTGGCCCCGGCAGGGGGGTCAGATACGCAGTATTTT. Its amino acids are CASSLAPAGGSDTQYF.